The clone carrying this T cell receptor (beta chain) was seen repeatedly, ten times or more. Its target is not known. Germline CDR1 and CDR2: MDHEN and SYDVKM. Trimming pared 3 bases from V and 2 bases from J, leaving 13 bases between. The CDR3 runs to 15 residues. PCR was performed a second time for about 7 to 12 cycles using a sample-barcoded 5' primer and a J-beta primer mix. Tagging of each cDNA molecule was performed by a template-switch adaptor with 12 random nucleotides. TCRdb re-called the 5' RACE reads through MiXCR, storing one row per CDR3 protein. The repertoire holds 750,000 to 950,000 distinct CDR3 sequences, with about 29% as singletons. These data are taken from a study of blood T cells in healthy people across ages. Findings and limits, study-wide: Greater diversity and more naive CD4+ cells were seen in long-lived donors than in aged donors. Older age went with lower TCR beta diversity per million T cells, in a roughly linear way. With donor CMV status unknown, expanded clonotype changes were possibly confounded.

Separately, the same data were catalogued under a study of T cells of mothers and their children.

The receptor was isolated from a woman aged 40 to 55 in good health. Sequenced sample: blood. J is TRBJ2-5 and V is TRBV28; D gene uncertain. In nucleotides, the CDR3 is TGTGCCAGCAGTTTGGAGAGAAACTTTCAAGAGACCCAGTACTTC. Its translation is CASSLERNFQETQYF.